A selection of T cell receptor beta chains follows, all from one sample in a study of T-cell memory formation after mild COVID-19. TCRdb analysed the 5' RACE reads with MiXCR anew, one entry per CDR3 protein. Here the sample spans roughly 480,000 distinct CDR3 sequences, roughly 25% being singletons. Material for sequencing was PBMCs or a T cell subset sorted from them (not recorded which). Receptors originate from an adult woman who had mild COVID-19 (a few samples of this study predate the infection). Cell type and time point are not known. CDR3s include the opening cysteine and the closing phenylalanine or tryptophan. D genes are given only for firm matches. Size values are once, few and many counts, or a class for expanded clones, and some rows have none.

TRBV10-3,few,TRBJ2-3,TRBD1,CAISDRDRGRRDTQYF,TGTGCCATCAGTGACCGGGACAGGGGGCGCCGAGATACGCAGTATTTT
TRBV7-2,.,TRBJ1-5,.,CASSLAGANQPQHF,TGTGCCAGCAGCTTAGCGGGGGCGAATCAGCCCCAGCATTTT
TRBV7-9,.,TRBJ2-1,.,CASTTTSNEQFF,TGTGCCAGCACCACGACTAGCAATGAGCAGTTCTTC
TRBV4-3,.,TRBJ2-5,.,CASSQGGDQYF,TGCGCCAGCAGCCAGGGGGGAGACCAGTACTTC
TRBV29-1,.,TRBJ2-1,.,CSVAGSEKQFF,TGCAGCGTTGCCGGTTCGGAGAAGCAGTTCTTC
TRBV12-3/TRBV12-4,few,TRBJ2-5,TRBD2,CASSWSGRAETQYF,TGTGCCAGCTCCTGGTCGGGGAGGGCAGAGACCCAGTACTTC
TRBV29-1,.,TRBJ1-1,.,CNVGAGIGDTEAFF,TGCAACGTTGGGGCAGGGATTGGGGACACTGAAGCTTTCTTT
TRBV20-1,.,TRBJ1-5,.,CSARRADQPQHF,TGCAGTGCTAGGAGAGCCGATCAGCCCCAGCATTTT
TRBV24-1,.,TRBJ2-5,TRBD2,CATHFSGTSGPTQYF,TGTGCCACCCACTTTTCCGGGACTAGCGGGCCCACCCAGTACTTC
TRBV12-3/TRBV12-4,.,TRBJ2-3,.,CASSFLLGTDTQYF,TGTGCCAGCAGTTTTCTTCTGGGCACAGATACGCAGTATTTT
TRBV11-2,.,TRBJ2-3,.,CASSFGPGPQYF,TGTGCCAGCAGCTTTGGCCCGGGTCCGCAGTATTTT
TRBV5-6,.,TRBJ2-7,.,CASSLGYHYEQYF,TGTGCCAGCAGCTTGGGGTACCACTACGAGCAGTACTTC
TRBV4-2,few,TRBJ2-3,TRBD2,CASSLLLASGQSTDTQYF,TGTGCCAGCAGCCTGCTACTCGCTAGCGGGCAAAGCACAGATACGCAGTATTTT
TRBV4-3,.,TRBJ2-7,TRBD2,CASSLSRGGIGEQYF,TGCGCCAGCAGCCTATCCCGGGGGGGCATCGGGGAGCAGTACTTC
TRBV24-1,once,TRBJ2-1,TRBD2,CATSDRVLAGRKFF,TGTGCCACCAGTGATAGGGTCCTAGCGGGAAGAAAATTCTTC
TRBV7-2,.,TRBJ2-3,.,CASSLAPGKNTQYF,TGTGCCAGCAGCTTAGCCCCTGGGAAAAATACGCAGTATTTT
TRBV20-1,.,TRBJ2-7,TRBD2,CSGIAGGPYEQYF,TGCAGTGGTATAGCGGGAGGGCCTTACGAGCAGTACTTC
TRBV25-1,.,TRBJ2-3,.,CASSEQVDTQYF,TGTGCCAGCAGTGAACAGGTTGACACGCAGTATTTT
TRBV10-3,.,TRBJ2-2,.,CAISLVGASNTGELFF,TGTGCCATCAGCTTGGTCGGAGCCTCGAACACCGGGGAGCTGTTTTTT
TRBV5-4,.,TRBJ2-5,TRBD2,CASSLWGVSSGRQETQYF,TGTGCCAGCAGCTTGTGGGGGGTGTCTAGCGGGAGACAAGAGACCCAGTACTTC
TRBV19,few,TRBJ1-1,TRBD1,CASRNPGQTPEAFF,TGTGCCAGTAGAAACCCGGGACAGACGCCTGAAGCTTTCTTT
TRBV7-6,few,TRBJ2-2,TRBD2,CASSLFPLAGGTSNTGELFF,TGTGCCAGCAGCTTATTTCCGCTAGCGGGAGGGACCTCGAACACCGGGGAGCTGTTTTTT
TRBV7-9,many,TRBJ2-3,.,CASSLDRASTDTQYF,TGTGCCAGCAGCTTAGATCGTGCTAGCACAGATACGCAGTATTTT
TRBV11-3,.,TRBJ2-5,TRBD1,CASSLATGGQTQYF,TGTGCCAGCAGCTTAGCTACAGGGGGGCAGACCCAGTACTTC
TRBV5-1,few,TRBJ1-1,.,CASSVREIGTEAFF,TGCGCCAGCAGCGTCAGGGAGATTGGCACTGAAGCTTTCTTT
TRBV7-9,few,TRBJ2-1,.,CASSRFLYLEQFF,TGTGCCAGCAGCCGCTTCCTCTATCTTGAGCAGTTCTTC
TRBV30,.,TRBJ2-5,.,CAWMGLRETQYF,TGTGCCTGGATGGGTCTGCGAGAGACCCAGTACTTC
TRBV7-2,.,TRBJ2-7,.,CASSPVPGATYEQYF,TGTGCCAGCAGTCCAGTCCCGGGGGCAACCTACGAGCAGTACTTC
TRBV7-9,.,TRBJ1-2,.,CASSSRDRDYGYTF,TGTGCCAGCAGCTCCAGAGACAGAGACTATGGCTACACCTTC
TRBV20-1,few,TRBJ1-2,.,CSARDSNEGGNYGYTF,TGCAGTGCTAGAGATAGTAATGAGGGGGGGAACTATGGCTACACCTTC
TRBV6-2/TRBV6-3,.,TRBJ1-5,.,CASSRAGTSNQPQHF,TGTGCCAGCAGTCGCGCGGGGACTAGCAATCAGCCCCAGCATTTT
TRBV6-6,few,TRBJ2-1,TRBD1,CASRTPRQGAYNEQFF,TGTGCCAGCAGGACTCCTCGACAGGGAGCCTACAATGAGCAGTTCTTC
TRBV6-2/TRBV6-3,.,TRBJ2-7,.,CASIYAGASYEQYF,TGTGCCAGCATTTACGCCGGGGCTTCCTACGAGCAGTACTTC
TRBV7-2,.,TRBJ2-7,.,CASSRGEGVSYEQYF,TGTGCCAGCAGCCGGGGGGAGGGGGTCTCCTACGAGCAGTACTTC
TRBV6-5,.,TRBJ2-7,.,CASSYFGRSSGEQYF,TGTGCCAGCAGTTACTTTGGACGATCCAGTGGGGAGCAGTACTTC
TRBV7-2,few,TRBJ2-1,.,CASSLRLVGIEQFF,TGTGCCAGCAGCTTACGACTAGTAGGTATTGAGCAGTTCTTC
TRBV18,few,TRBJ2-2,.,CASSPLGQTGELFF,TGTGCCAGCTCACCACTCGGACAAACCGGGGAGCTGTTTTTT
TRBV11-3,.,TRBJ1-2,.,CASSLGRANYGYTF,TGTGCCAGCAGCTTAGGACGGGCTAACTATGGCTACACCTTC
TRBV5-1,few,TRBJ2-5,TRBD2,CASSLESLAGLQETQYF,TGCGCCAGCAGCTTGGAGTCACTAGCGGGGTTACAAGAGACCCAGTACTTC
TRBV5-1,few,TRBJ1-2,.,CASSLDRGTYGYTF,TGCGCCAGCAGCTTAGATCGGGGCACCTACGGCTACACCTTC
TRBV7-8,.,TRBJ1-5,.,CASSLIYSGVYQPQHF,TGTGCCAGCAGCTTAATTTATTCGGGGGTGTATCAGCCCCAGCATTTT
TRBV29-1,few,TRBJ2-7,.,CSVEGSGESFYEQYF,TGCAGCGTTGAAGGGTCGGGTGAGAGTTTCTACGAGCAGTACTTC
TRBV20-1,.,TRBJ2-2,.,CSAEEGRTGELFF,TGCAGTGCCGAGGAGGGCCGCACCGGGGAGCTGTTTTTT
TRBV6-2/TRBV6-3,.,TRBJ2-5,TRBD2,CASSSGLAGELETQYF,TGTGCCAGCAGTTCGGGACTAGCGGGGGAGTTGGAGACCCAGTACTTC
TRBV20-1,many,TRBJ2-7,TRBD2,CSARRSGRSHEQYF,TGCAGTGCTAGACGTAGCGGGAGGTCACACGAGCAGTACTTC
TRBV13,few,TRBJ2-1,TRBD1,CASQDRGKNEQFF,TGTGCCAGCCAGGACAGGGGCAAAAATGAGCAGTTCTTC
TRBV5-1,.,TRBJ2-5,.,CASSSGSQETQYF,TGCGCCAGCAGTTCAGGGAGCCAAGAGACCCAGTACTTC
TRBV7-8,.,TRBJ2-1,TRBD2,CASRLAGEVQFF,TGCGCCTCGAGGCTAGCGGGAGAGGTGCAGTTCTTC
TRBV19,.,TRBJ2-3,TRBD1,CASSGLHPGQETDTQYF,TGTGCCAGTAGCGGATTGCACCCGGGACAGGAGACAGATACGCAGTATTTT
TRBV3-1,medium-sized,TRBJ2-7,.,CASSQAYEQYF,TGCGCCAGCAGCCAGGCCTACGAGCAGTACTTC